This TCR beta chain was retrieved from a study of cytomegalovirus exposure and HLA in healthy donors. A multiplex PCR was run with 60 Vbeta primers and 13 Jbeta primers. Profiled with immunoSEQ multiplex PCR; TCRdb holds only in-frame clones, not every one. The table records around 200,000 clones, approximately 78% of them present only once. Looked up from germline, CDR1 is LNHDA and CDR2 is SQIVND (reference sequence). This CDR3 comprises 13 residues. The V and J ends lost 5 bases and 3 bases respectively, with 11 bases between them. Sample: PBMCs. This receptor was identified in a woman in her late teens or twenties in good health and CMV-seronegative. V usage is TRBV19 and J usage is TRBJ2-7; D ambiguous. The CDR3 region is CASSPAHFYEQYF. In nucleotides, the CDR3 is TGTGCCAGTAGTCCCGCCCACTTCTACGAGCAGTACTTC.